This T cell receptor (beta chain) was profiled in a study of cytomegalovirus exposure and HLA in healthy donors. Amplification used 60 Vbeta primers and 13 Jbeta primers. Sequencing was performed with immunoSEQ multiplex PCR; in TCRdb, only in-frame clones are kept and a portion is missing. The sample gives 160,000 or so clones, around 77% of which show up once; 0.9% to 1.1% is in the top ten. V trimming: 1 base; J trimming: 4 bases; junction bases outside the gene matches: 9. The CDR3 length is 16 residues. CDR1 is SQVTM, CDR2 ANQGSEA, per germline. Study results and caveats: For most TCR beta V segments, an earlier analysis put the productive rate at about 87% or about 30% of the time.

This clone was counted once. The target antigen is unknown. The origin of this receptor is a middle-aged woman in good health and CMV-seronegative. What was sequenced was PBMCs. This chain joins TRBV29-1 and TRBJ1-1, with 10 bases lining up with TRBD1. CDR3 sequence (DNA): TGCAGCGTTGAAGGGCGGGGACAGGGGAGGTCCACTGAAGCTTTCTTT. It yields the protein CSVEGRGQGRSTEAFF.